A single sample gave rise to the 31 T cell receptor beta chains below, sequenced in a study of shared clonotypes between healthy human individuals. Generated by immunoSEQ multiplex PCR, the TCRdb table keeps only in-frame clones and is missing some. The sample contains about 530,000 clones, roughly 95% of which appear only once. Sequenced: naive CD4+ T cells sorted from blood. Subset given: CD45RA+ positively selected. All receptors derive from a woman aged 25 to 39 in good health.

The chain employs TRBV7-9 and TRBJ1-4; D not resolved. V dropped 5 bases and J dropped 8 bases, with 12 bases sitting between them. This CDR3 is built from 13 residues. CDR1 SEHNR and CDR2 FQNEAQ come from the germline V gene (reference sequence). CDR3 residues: CASSANNEEKLFF. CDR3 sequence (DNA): TGTGCCAGCAGCGCGAACAACGAAGAAAAACTGTTTTTT.

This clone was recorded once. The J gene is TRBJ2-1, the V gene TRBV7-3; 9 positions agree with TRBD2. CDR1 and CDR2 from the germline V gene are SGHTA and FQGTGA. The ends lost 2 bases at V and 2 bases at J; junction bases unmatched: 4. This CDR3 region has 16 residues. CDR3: CASSLVTSGTYNEQFF. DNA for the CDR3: TGTGCCAGCAGCTTAGTGACTAGCGGTACCTACAATGAGCAGTTCTTC.

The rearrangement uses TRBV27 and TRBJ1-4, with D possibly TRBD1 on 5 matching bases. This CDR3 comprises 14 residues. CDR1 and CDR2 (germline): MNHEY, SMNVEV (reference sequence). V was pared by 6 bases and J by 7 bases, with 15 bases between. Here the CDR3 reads CASSGGGRVEKLFF. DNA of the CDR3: TGTGCCAGCAGCGGCGGGGGAAGGGTTGAAAAACTGTTTTTT.

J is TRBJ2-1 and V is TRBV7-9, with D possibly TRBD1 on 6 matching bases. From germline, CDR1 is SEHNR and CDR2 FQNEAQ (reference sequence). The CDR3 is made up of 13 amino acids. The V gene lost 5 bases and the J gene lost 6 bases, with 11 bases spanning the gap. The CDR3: CASSHGTTNEQFF. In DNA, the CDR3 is TGTGCCAGCAGCCACGGGACAACCAATGAGCAGTTCTTC.

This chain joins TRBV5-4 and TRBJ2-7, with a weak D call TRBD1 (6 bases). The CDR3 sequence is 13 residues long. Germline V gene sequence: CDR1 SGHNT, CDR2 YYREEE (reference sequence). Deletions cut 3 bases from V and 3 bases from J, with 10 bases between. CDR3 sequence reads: CASSSGQIYEQYF. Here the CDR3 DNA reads TGTGCCAGCAGCTCCGGACAGATCTACGAGCAGTACTTC.

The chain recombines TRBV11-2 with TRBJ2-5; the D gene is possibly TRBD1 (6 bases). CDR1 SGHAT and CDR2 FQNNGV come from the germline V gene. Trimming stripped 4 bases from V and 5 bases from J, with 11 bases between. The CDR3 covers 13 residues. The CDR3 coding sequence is TGTGCCAGCAGCTCCAGGGGTTGGGAGACCCAGTACTTC. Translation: CASSSRGWETQYF. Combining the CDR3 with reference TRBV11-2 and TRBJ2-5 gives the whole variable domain EAGVAQSPRYKIIEKRQSVAFWCNPISGHATLYWYQQILGQGPKLLIQFQNNGVVDDSQLPKDRFSAERLKGVDSTLKIQPAKLEDSAVYLCASSSRGWETQYFGPGTRLLVL.

CDR3 loop: CASSQGGRVDYTGELFF. The CDR3, as DNA: TGTGCCAGCAGCCAAGGGGGAAGGGTGGACTACACCGGGGAGCTGTTTTTT. The chain recombines TRBV4-2 with TRBJ2-2; D is possibly TRBD2 (5 bases). V was trimmed by 1 base and J by 3 bases, leaving 15 bases between them. The V gene's germline CDR1 is LGHNA and CDR2 YNFKEQ. The CDR3 contains 17 residues.

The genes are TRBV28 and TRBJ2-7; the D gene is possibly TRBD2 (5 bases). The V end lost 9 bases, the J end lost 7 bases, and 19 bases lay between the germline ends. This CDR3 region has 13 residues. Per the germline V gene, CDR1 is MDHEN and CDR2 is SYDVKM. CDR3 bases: TGTGCCAGTTTGGACTCCATGCTGGAAGAGCAGTACTTC. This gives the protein CASLDSMLEEQYF.

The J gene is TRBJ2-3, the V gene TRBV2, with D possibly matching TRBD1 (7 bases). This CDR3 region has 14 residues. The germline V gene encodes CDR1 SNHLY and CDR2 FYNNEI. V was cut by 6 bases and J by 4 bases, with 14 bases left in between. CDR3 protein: CASSIQGEADTQYF. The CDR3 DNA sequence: TGTGCCAGCAGCATCCAGGGGGAGGCAGATACGCAGTATTTT.

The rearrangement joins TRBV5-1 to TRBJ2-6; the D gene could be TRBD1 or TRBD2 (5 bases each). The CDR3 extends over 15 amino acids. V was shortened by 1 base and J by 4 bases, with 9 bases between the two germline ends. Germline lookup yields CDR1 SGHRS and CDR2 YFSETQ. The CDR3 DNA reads TGCGCCAGCAGCTTGAACGGGGCCGGGGCCAACGTCCTGACTTTC. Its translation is CASSLNGAGANVLTF.

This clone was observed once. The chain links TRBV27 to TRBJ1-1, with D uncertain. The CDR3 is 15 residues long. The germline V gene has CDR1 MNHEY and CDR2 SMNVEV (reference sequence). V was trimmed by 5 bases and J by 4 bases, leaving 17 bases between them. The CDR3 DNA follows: TGTGCCAGCAGTCCCTACTCGGCGCAGGTCACTGAAGCTTTCTTT. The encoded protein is CASSPYSAQVTEAFF.

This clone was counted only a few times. CDR3 coding DNA: TGTGCCAGCAGTTCCTACTGGGGGACAGCTAACTATGGCTACACCTTC. This translates into CASSSYWGTANYGYTF. V gene TRBV28 combines with J gene TRBJ1-2, with 7 bases identical to TRBD1. V dropped 4 bases and J dropped 0; count of bases not matched to a gene: 8. Looked up from germline, CDR1 is MDHEN and CDR2 is SYDVKM. This CDR3 comprises 16 residues.

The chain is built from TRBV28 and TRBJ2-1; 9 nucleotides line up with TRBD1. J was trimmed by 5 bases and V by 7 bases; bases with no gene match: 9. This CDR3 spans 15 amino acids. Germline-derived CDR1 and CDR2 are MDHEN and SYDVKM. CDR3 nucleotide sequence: TGTGCCAGCATTATCACGGACAGGGGTCACAATGAGCAGTTCTTC. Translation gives CASIITDRGHNEQFF. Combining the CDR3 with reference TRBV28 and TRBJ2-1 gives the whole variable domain DVKVTQSSRYLVKRTGEKVFLECVQDMDHENMFWYRQDPGLGLRLIYFSYDVKMKEKGDIPEGYSVSREKKERFSLILESASTNQTSMYLCASIITDRGHNEQFFGPGTRLTVL.

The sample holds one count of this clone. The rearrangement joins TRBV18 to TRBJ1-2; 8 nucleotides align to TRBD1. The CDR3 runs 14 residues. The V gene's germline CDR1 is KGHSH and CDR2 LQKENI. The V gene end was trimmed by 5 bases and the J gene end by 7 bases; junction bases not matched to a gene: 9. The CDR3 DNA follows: TGTGCCAGCTCAGAGAATCAGGGGGCAAGTGGCTACACCTTC. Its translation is CASSENQGASGYTF.

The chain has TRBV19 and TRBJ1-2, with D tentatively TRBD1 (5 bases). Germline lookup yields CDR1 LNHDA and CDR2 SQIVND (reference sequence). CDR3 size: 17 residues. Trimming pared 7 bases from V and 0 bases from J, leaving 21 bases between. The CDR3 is CASTPGLGGLTNYGYTF. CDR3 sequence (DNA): TGTGCCAGTACCCCGGGACTGGGGGGATTAACTAACTATGGCTACACCTTC.

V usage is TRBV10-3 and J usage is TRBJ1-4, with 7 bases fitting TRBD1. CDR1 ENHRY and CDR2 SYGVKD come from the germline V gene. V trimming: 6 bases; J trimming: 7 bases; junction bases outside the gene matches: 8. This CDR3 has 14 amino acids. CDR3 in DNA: TGTGCCATCAGCGGTCACCCAGGGGGTGAAAAACTGTTTTTT. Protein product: CAISGHPGGEKLFF.

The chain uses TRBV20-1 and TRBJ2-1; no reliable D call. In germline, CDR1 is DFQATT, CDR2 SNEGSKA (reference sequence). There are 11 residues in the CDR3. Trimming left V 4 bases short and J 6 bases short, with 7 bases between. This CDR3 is CSATDLNEQFF. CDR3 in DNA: TGCAGTGCTACAGATCTCAATGAGCAGTTCTTC.

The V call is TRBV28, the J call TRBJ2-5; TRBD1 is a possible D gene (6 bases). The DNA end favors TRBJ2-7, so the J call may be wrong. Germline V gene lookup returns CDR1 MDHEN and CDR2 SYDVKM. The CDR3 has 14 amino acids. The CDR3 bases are TGTGCCAGCAGGGGGGCCCCAGGGTCCCACGAGCAGTACTTC. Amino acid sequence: CASRGAPGSHEQYF.

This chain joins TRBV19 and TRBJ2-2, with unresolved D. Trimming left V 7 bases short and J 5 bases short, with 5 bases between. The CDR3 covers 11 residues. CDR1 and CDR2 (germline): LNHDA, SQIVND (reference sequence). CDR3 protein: CASKLTGELFF. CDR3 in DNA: TGTGCCAGTAAATTAACCGGGGAGCTGTTTTTT. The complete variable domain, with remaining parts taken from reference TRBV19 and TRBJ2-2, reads DGGITQSPKYLFRKEGQNVTLSCEQNLNHDAMYWYRQDPGQGLRLIYYSQIVNDFQKGDIAEGYSVSREKKESFPLTVTSAQKNPTAFYLCASKLTGELFFGEGSRLTVL.

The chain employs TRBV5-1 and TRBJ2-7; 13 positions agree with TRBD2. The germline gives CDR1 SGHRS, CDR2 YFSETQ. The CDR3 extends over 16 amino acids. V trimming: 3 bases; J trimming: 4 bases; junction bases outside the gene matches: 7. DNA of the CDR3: TGCGCCAGCAGCTCTCAGACTAGCGGGAGGACATACGAGCAGTACTTC. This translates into CASSSQTSGRTYEQYF.

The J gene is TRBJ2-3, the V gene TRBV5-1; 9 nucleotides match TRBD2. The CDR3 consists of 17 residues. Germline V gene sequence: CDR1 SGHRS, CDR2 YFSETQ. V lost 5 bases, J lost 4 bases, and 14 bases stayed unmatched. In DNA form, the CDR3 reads TGCGCCAGCAGGTTCCAGCGGGAGGAACTGAGGGCAGATACGCAGTATTTT. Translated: CASRFQREELRADTQYF.

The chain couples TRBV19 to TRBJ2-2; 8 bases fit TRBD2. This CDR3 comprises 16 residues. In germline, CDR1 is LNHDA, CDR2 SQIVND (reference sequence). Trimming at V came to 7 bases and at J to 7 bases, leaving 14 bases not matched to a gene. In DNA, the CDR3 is TGTGCCAGTACCAACACTCAGCGGGGGTTGTTCGGGGAGCTGTTTTTT. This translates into CASTNTQRGLFGELFF. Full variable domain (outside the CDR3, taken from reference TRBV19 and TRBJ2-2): DGGITQSPKYLFRKEGQNVTLSCEQNLNHDAMYWYRQDPGQGLRLIYYSQIVNDFQKGDIAEGYSVSREKKESFPLTVTSAQKNPTAFYLCASTNTQRGLFGELFFGEGSRLTVL.

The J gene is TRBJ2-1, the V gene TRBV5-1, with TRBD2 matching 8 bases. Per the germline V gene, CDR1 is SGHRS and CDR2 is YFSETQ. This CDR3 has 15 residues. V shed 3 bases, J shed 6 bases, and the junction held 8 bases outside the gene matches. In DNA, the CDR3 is TGCGCCAGCAGCTCCGGGCGGGAGGCCCCCAATGAGCAGTTCTTC. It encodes CASSSGREAPNEQFF.

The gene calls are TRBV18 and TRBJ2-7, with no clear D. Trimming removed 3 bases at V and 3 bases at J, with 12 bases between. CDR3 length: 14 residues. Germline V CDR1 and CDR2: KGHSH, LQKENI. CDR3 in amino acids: CASSPPEPSYEQYF. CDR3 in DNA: TGTGCCAGCTCACCGCCCGAGCCAAGCTACGAGCAGTACTTC.

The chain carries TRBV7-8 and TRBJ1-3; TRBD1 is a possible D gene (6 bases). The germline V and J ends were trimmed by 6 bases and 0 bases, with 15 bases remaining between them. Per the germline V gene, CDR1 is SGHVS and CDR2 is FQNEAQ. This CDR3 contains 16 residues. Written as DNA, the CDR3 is TGTGCCAGCAGTCTCGGTAGGGGGGACTCTGGAAACACCATATATTTT. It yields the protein CASSLGRGDSGNTIYF.

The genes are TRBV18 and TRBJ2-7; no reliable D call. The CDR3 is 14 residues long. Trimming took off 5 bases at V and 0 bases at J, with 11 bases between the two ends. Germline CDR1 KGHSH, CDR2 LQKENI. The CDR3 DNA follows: TGTGCCAGCTCATGGGAAAGGACCTCCTACGAGCAGTACTTC. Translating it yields CASSWERTSYEQYF.

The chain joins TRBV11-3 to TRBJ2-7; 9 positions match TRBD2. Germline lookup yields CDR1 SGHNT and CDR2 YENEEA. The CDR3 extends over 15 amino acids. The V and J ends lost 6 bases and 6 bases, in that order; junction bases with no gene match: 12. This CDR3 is CASRHLRGRAAEQYF. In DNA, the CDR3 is TGTGCCAGCAGGCATCTTCGCGGGAGGGCCGCCGAGCAGTACTTC. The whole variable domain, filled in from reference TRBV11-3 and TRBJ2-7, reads EAGVVQSPRYKIIEKKQPVAFWCNPISGHNTLYWYLQNLGQGPELLIRYENEEAVDDSQLPKDRFSAERLKGVDSTLKIQPAELGDSAVYLCASRHLRGRAAEQYFGPGTRLTVT.

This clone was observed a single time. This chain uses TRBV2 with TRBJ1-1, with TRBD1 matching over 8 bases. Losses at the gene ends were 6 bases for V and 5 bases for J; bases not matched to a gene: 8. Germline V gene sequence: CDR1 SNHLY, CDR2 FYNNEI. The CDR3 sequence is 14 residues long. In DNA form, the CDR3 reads TGTGCCAGCAGCGCACAGGGGGTTGATACTGAAGCTTTCTTT. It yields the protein CASSAQGVDTEAFF.

The CDR3 bases are TGTGCCTGGAGGAGAGACGGTGGCGGCAATCAGCCCCAGCATTTT. The encoded protein is CAWRRDGGGNQPQHF. The chain couples TRBV30 to TRBJ1-5, with D hard to call. Between the trimmed V and J ends, which lost 3 bases and 2 bases, there was a span of 14 bases. CDR1 is GTSNPN and CDR2 is SVGIG in the germline V gene (reference sequence). This CDR3 has 15 residues.

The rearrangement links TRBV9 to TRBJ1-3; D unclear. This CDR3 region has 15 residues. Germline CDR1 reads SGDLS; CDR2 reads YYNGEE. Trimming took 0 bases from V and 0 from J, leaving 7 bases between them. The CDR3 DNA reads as TGTGCCAGCAGCGTAGCAGCGAGCTCTGGAAACACCATATATTTT. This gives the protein CASSVAASSGNTIYF. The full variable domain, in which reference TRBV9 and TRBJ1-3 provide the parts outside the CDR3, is DSGVTQTPKHLITATGQRVTLRCSPRSGDLSVYWYQQSLDQGLQFLIQYYNGEERAKGNILERFSAQQFPDLHSELNLSSLELGDSALYFCASSVAASSGNTIYFGEGSWLTVV.

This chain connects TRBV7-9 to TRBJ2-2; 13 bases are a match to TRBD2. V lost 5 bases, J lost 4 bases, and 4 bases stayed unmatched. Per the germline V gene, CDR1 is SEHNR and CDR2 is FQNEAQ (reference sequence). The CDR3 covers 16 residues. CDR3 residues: CASSLGLAGVTGELFF. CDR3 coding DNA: TGTGCCAGCAGCCTAGGACTAGCGGGAGTCACCGGGGAGCTGTTTTTT.